What follows describes a single TCR beta chain. Its antigen is still unknown. Sequencing used immunoSEQ multiplex PCR; TCRdb keeps in-frame clones, though not all of them. Among 110,000 to 150,000 clones listed, 80% to 95% were seen once. This specimen comes from a study of T cell responses to AZD1222 COVID-19 vaccine. Study-level findings and limits: Two doses of AZD1222 preceded a rise in Spike-specific TCR breadth and depth. Mostly white British, mostly female donors; authors suggested clonal diversity may be underestimated. AZD1222 recipients seropositive at baseline numbered only 5 or 6.

The germline V gene has CDR1 LNHDA and CDR2 SQIVND (reference sequence). Trimming shortened V by 9 bases and J by 6 bases, and 8 bases separated the two germline ends. The CDR3 is 11 amino acids. The chain couples TRBV19 to TRBJ2-2, with D perhaps TRBD2 (6 bases). The clonotype comes from an adult in good health. This sample comprised peripheral blood, obtained on day 0 of AZD1222 vaccination. For the CDR3, the DNA is TGTGCCAGCAGGGAGGCCGGGGAGCTGTTTTTT. Translated, it gives CASREAGELFF.